This passage covers 10 T cell receptor beta chains from one sample sequenced in a study of beta chain features in type 1 diabetes. The study reverse transcribed the entire isolated RNA, so it sequenced expressed TCRB transcripts. Using immunoSEQ multiplex PCR, the repertoire was profiled, and TCRdb retains in-frame clones only, with some absent. The sample includes 100,000 to 150,000 clones, approximately 15% of them seen just once. Findings and caveats of the study: Patients with Type 1 diabetes showed moderately but significantly shorter TCRB CDR3s in all four CD4+ subsets.

For these TCRs, the target antigens are not known. Sequencing used central memory CD4+ T cells from blood. The receptors derive from a man between 18 and 29 years old with type 1 diabetes.

The chain joins TRBV5-1 to TRBJ2-7; 8 bases map to TRBD2. The CDR3 has 13 amino acids. The V gene's germline CDR1 is SGHRS and CDR2 YFSETQ. The V segment lost 3 bases and the J segment 5 bases; nucleotides outside the gene matches: 4. The CDR3, as DNA: TGCGCCAGCAGCTCGGGACTAGTCGACGAGCAGTACTTC. This translates into CASSSGLVDEQYF.

Comments on this clone: This may come from a read error, since a much larger clone is one base off. The gene calls are TRBV27 and TRBJ1-1; 8 nucleotides match TRBD1. V dropped 3 bases and J dropped 2; count of bases not matched to a gene: 2. Germline CDR1 MNHEY, CDR2 SMNVEV (reference sequence). The CDR3 is 14 residues long. CDR3 amino acids: CASSFDRGNTEAFF. CDR3 in DNA: TGTGCCAGCAGTTTCGACAGGGGCAACACTGAAGCTTTCTTT.

The chain recombines TRBV7-2 with TRBJ2-3, with 12 bases lining up with TRBD2. CDR1 is SGHTA, CDR2 FQGNSA, per germline. The CDR3 is made up of 15 amino acids. V lost 10 bases to trimming and J lost 2 bases; unmatched junction nucleotides: 7. CDR3 protein: CATRLAGAVTDTQYF. The CDR3 nucleotides are TGTGCCACCCGACTAGCGGGAGCCGTCACAGATACGCAGTATTTT. Complete variable domain (other parts from reference TRBV7-2 and TRBJ2-3): GAGVSQSPSNKVTEKGKDVELRCDPISGHTALYWYRQSLGQGLEFLIYFQGNSAPDKSGLPSDRFSAERTGGSVSTLTIQRTQQEDSAVYLCATRLAGAVTDTQYFGPGTRLTVL.

This clone showed up just a few times. CDR3 nucleotides: TGTGCCAGCAGCTGGCGGGACACGGGCGAGCAGTACTTC. Translation gives CASSWRDTGEQYF. The genes are TRBV7-6 and TRBJ2-7; D is perhaps TRBD1 or TRBD2 (6 bases each). The V end was cut by 4 bases, the J end by 6 bases, with 13 bases between. CDR3 length equals 13 residues. Per the germline V gene, CDR1 is SGHVS and CDR2 is FNYEAQ.

This clone was counted only a few times. The rearrangement joins TRBV2 to TRBJ2-7; weak D call: TRBD1 (5 bases). Germline V gene sequence: CDR1 SNHLY, CDR2 FYNNEI. The CDR3 loop spans 14 amino acids. V lost 7 bases, J lost 2 bases, and 15 bases lay in between. CDR3 in amino acids: CASMTAAVPYEQYF. CDR3 sequence (DNA): TGTGCCAGCATGACAGCTGCCGTCCCCTACGAGCAGTACTTC. Full variable domain (outside the CDR3, taken from reference TRBV2 and TRBJ2-7): EPEVTQTPSHQVTQMGQEVILRCVPISNHLYFYWYRQILGQKVEFLVSFYNNEISEKSEIFDDQFSVERPDGSNFTLKIRSTKLEDSAMYFCASMTAAVPYEQYFGPGTRLTVT.

The chain carries TRBV7-2 and TRBJ1-2; D call uncertain. This CDR3 spans 13 amino acids. Germline V gives CDR1 SGHTA, CDR2 FQGNSA. Between the trimmed V and J ends, which lost 1 base and 3 bases, there was a span of 6 bases. The CDR3 protein is CASSLDSYYGYTF. The CDR3 DNA follows: TGTGCCAGCAGCTTAGACAGTTACTATGGCTACACCTTC.

The CDR3 DNA follows: TGCGCCAGCAGCTCGGGACTAGCGGAAGAGACCCAGTACTTC. Protein sequence: CASSSGLAEETQYF. The chain couples TRBV5-1 to TRBJ2-5; 11 nucleotides align to TRBD2. Germline V lookup: CDR1 SGHRS, CDR2 YFSETQ. After removal of 3 bases from V and 3 bases from J, the junction contained 1 base not matched to a gene. The CDR3 is 14 amino acids.

The chain couples TRBV5-1 to TRBJ2-5; 9 nucleotides align to TRBD1. The CDR3 is 14 residues long. Per germline, CDR1 SGHRS and CDR2 YFSETQ. The V gene end was trimmed by 2 bases and the J gene end by 5 bases; junction bases not matched to a gene: 4. This CDR3 reads CASSLTGTGETQYF. The CDR3 DNA sequence: TGCGCCAGCAGCTTAACCGGGACAGGGGAGACCCAGTACTTC. Based on the CDR3 plus reference TRBV5-1 and TRBJ2-5, the full variable domain is KAGVTQTPRYLIKTRGQQVTLSCSPISGHRSVSWYQQTPGQGLQFLFEYFSETQRNKGNFPGRFSGRQFSNSRSEMNVSTLELGDSALYLCASSLTGTGETQYFGPGTRLLVL.

The rearrangement links TRBV7-2 to TRBJ2-3; 8 bases line up with TRBD2. After removal of 5 bases from V and 0 bases from J, the junction contained 7 bases not matched to a gene. The CDR3 extends over 16 amino acids. Per the germline V gene, CDR1 is SGHTA and CDR2 is FQGNSA. The DNA of the CDR3 is TGTGCCAGCAGCCAGGGGTCTAGCGGGAGCACAGATACGCAGTATTTT. Translating it yields CASSQGSSGSTDTQYF.

The chain has TRBV11-2 and TRBJ2-4; 7 bases are shared with TRBD1. CDR1 and CDR2 from the germline V gene are SGHAT and FQNNGV. CDR3 length: 17 amino acids. Trimming at V came to 5 bases and at J to 6 bases, leaving 16 bases not matched to a gene. The CDR3: CASSAARTGQKRNIQYF. The CDR3 bases are TGTGCCAGCAGCGCTGCCCGGACGGGACAGAAGAGAAACATTCAGTACTTC.